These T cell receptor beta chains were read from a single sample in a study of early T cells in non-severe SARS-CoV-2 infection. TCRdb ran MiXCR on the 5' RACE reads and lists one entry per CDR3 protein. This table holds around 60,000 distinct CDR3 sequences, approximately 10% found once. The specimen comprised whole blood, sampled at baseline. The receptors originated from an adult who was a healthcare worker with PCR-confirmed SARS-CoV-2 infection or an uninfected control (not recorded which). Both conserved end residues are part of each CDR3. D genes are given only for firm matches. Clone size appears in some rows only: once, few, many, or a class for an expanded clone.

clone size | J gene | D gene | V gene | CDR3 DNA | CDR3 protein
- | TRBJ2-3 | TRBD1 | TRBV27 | TGTGCCAGCGGAAACAGGGGCATCAGCACAGATACGCAGTATTTT | CASGNRGISTDTQYF
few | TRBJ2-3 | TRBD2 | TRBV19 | TGTGCCAGTAGCGGGGAGGGGAGGAGTGCCTACGGGAGCACAGATACGCAGTATTTT | CASSGEGRSAYGSTDTQYF
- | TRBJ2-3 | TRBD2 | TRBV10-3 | TGTGCCATCAGTGGAGAGCGGGGGGCAGGAGATACGCAGTATTTT | CAISGERGAGDTQYF
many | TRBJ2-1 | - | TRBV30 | TGTGCCTGGAGGGGGGTGCAGCCGTCCTACAATGAGCAGTTCTTC | CAWRGVQPSYNEQFF
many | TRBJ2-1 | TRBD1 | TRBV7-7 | TGTGCTAGCAGCTTAGTCAGTGGACAGGGGGCGGACAACTCCTACAATGAGCAGTTCTTC | CASSLVSGQGADNSYNEQFF
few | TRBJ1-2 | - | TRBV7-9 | TGTGCCAGCAGCTTAGAAAGCATCACCTATGGCTACACCTTC | CASSLESITYGYTF
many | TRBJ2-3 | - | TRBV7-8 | TGTGCCAGCAGCTTAACAGGCGATACGCAGTATTTT | CASSLTGDTQYF
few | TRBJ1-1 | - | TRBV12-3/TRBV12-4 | TGTGCCAGCAGTTTGCAGGGAATGGACACTGAAGCTTTCTTT | CASSLQGMDTEAFF
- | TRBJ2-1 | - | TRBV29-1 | TGCAGCGTTGAAGTTGGGGGGAACGTCTATGAGCAGTTCTTC | CSVEVGGNVYEQFF
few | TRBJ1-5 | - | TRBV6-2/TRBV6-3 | TGTGCCAGCCGGGACACAGAATATAGCAATCAGCCCCAGCATTTT | CASRDTEYSNQPQHF
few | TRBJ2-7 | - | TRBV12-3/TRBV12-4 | TGTGCCAGCAGTTTAACCTACGAGCAGTACTTC | CASSLTYEQYF
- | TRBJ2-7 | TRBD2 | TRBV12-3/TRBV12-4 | TGTGCCAGCAGACTCAGCGGGGCCAGGGTCGAGCAGTACTTC | CASRLSGARVEQYF
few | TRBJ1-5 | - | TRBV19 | TGTGCCAGTAGTATTGTAGGCAGTGGTTCGGGCAATCAGCCCCAGCATTTT | CASSIVGSGSGNQPQHF
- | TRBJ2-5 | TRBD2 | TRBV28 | TGTGCCAGCAGCTCAGGGACTAGCGGGGGACAAGAGACCCAGTACTTC | CASSSGTSGGQETQYF
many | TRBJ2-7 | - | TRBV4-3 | TGCGCCAGCAGCCAAGACCACAAGACCTTCGTGACCGAGCAGTACTTC | CASSQDHKTFVTEQYF
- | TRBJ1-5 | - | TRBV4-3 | TGCGCCAGCAGCCAGGTCATGGGACAGCCCCAGCATTTT | CASSQVMGQPQHF
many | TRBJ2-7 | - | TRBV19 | TGTGCCAGTAGCAACGCCTGGAGGGGGCAAGCCTACGAGCAGTACTTC | CASSNAWRGQAYEQYF
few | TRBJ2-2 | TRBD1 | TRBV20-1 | TGCAGTGCTAGTCGGTTCAGGGGGCCGTCCGGGGAGCTGTTTTTT | CSASRFRGPSGELFF
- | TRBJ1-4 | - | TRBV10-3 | TGTGCCATCCGGGACCCCACTAATGAAAAACTGTTTTTT | CAIRDPTNEKLFF
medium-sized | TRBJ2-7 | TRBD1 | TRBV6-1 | TGTGCCAGCAGCCTCACAGGGGAAGGGTACGAGCAGTACTTC | CASSLTGEGYEQYF
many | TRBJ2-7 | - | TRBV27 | TGTGCCAGCAGTTGGGCCTCTCCCGGGACGGGTAGCTCCTACGAGCAGTACTTC | CASSWASPGTGSSYEQYF
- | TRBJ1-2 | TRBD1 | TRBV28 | TGTGCCAGCAGACCCACAGGGGGCGCGTGGTTTTATGGCTACACCTTC | CASRPTGGAWFYGYTF
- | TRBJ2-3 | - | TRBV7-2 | TGTGCCAGCAGTAATACGGATACGCAGTATTTT | CASSNTDTQYF
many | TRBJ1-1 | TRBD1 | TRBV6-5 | TGTGCCAGCAATCCACCGGGACAGGGCCCTGAAGCTTTCTTT | CASNPPGQGPEAFF
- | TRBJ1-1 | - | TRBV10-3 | TGTGCCATCAGTGAAAACCCCGGGGCCAACACTGAAGCTTTCTTT | CAISENPGANTEAFF
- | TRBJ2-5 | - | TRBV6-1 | TGTGCCAGCAGCGCGGGCCGGGAGACCCAGTACTTC | CASSAGRETQYF
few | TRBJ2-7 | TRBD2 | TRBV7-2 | TGTGCCAGCACCGGCCCCGAGCGGGGGGTTGAGCAGTACTTC | CASTGPERGVEQYF
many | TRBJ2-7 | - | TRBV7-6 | TGTGCCAGCAGCCCCAGAGGGGGGCTATACGAGCAGTACTTC | CASSPRGGLYEQYF
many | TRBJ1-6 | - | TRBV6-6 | TGTGCCAGCAGTTACTCAGGGATGAGCTCCTATAATTCACCCCTCCACTTT | CASSYSGMSSYNSPLHF
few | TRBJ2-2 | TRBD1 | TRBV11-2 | TGTGCCAGCAGCTTGGGGGACAGTCCCACCGGGGAGCTGTTTTTT | CASSLGDSPTGELFF
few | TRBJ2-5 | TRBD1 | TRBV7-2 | TGTGCCAGCAGCTCCCAAGGGACAGGGGGAGAGACCCAGTACTTC | CASSSQGTGGETQYF
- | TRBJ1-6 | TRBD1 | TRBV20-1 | TGCAGTGCTAGAGTAGGAGGACAGGCGTCAAATTCACCCCTCCACTTT | CSARVGGQASNSPLHF
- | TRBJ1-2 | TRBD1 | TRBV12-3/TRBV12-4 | TGTGCCAGCAGGCCGACAGGGATCAACTATGGCTACACCTTC | CASRPTGINYGYTF
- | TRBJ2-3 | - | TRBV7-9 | TGTGCCAGCAGCCCTGGGGACACTATGGCAGATACGCAGTATTTT | CASSPGDTMADTQYF
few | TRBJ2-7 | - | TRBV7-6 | TGTGCCAGCAGCTTAAAAGTCCGAGACTACGAGCAGTACTTC | CASSLKVRDYEQYF
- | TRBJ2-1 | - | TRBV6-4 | TGTGCCAGCAGTGACTCGACAGGCTACAATGAGCAGTTCTTC | CASSDSTGYNEQFF
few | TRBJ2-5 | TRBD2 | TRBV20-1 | TGCAGTGCTAGATCGGTAGCGGGGGGAGAGACCCAGTACTTC | CSARSVAGGETQYF
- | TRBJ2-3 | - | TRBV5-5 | TGTGCCAGCAGCGCGCGCAGGGCCCCAAACACAGATACGCAGTATTTT | CASSARRAPNTDTQYF